Listed below are T cell receptor beta chains from one sample, sequenced in a study of blood T cell repertoires in COVID-19. Repertoires were generated with immunoSEQ multiplex PCR, while TCRdb's copy carries only in-frame clones and drops some. The sample shows 120,000 or so clones, about 80% of them seen only once. Sequenced input: peripheral blood. Source of these receptors: a human donor in a cohort sampled during active COVID-19. The CDR3 runs from the conserved cysteine through the conserved F or W. Fields, in order: CDR3 protein, CDR3 DNA, J gene, D gene, clone size, V gene. D genes are given only for firm matches. Clone sizes are given selectively: once, few, many, or a class where the clone is expanded.

CASSARLTGGSEAFF TGTGCCAGCAGCGCTCGCTTGACAGGGGGGTCTGAAGCTTTCTTT TRBJ1-1 TRBD1 many TRBV28
CASSLGLPTNTGELFF TGTGCCAGCAGCCTGGGACTGCCTACGAACACCGGGGAGCTGTTTTTT TRBJ2-2 . . TRBV3-1/TRBV3-2
CASSPTFGQGNGYTF TGTGCCAGCTCACCAACCTTTGGACAGGGGAATGGCTACACCTTC TRBJ1-2 TRBD1 . TRBV18
CASSQGQGARLQLFF TGTGCCAGCAGCCAGGGACAGGGGGCCCGTCTCCAACTGTTTTTT TRBJ1-4 TRBD1 . TRBV4-2
CASSPGLGLRAKNIQYF TGTGCCAGCAGCCCTGGCTTGGGTCTCAGGGCCAAAAACATTCAGTACTTC TRBJ2-4 . once TRBV6-2/TRBV6-3
CATSDFRQKKGQETQYF TGTGCCACCAGTGATTTCCGACAGAAGAAGGGGCAAGAGACCCAGTACTTC TRBJ2-5 . few TRBV24-1
CASSQTGGLGAFF TGTGCCAGCAGCCAAACGGGGGGATTGGGAGCTTTCTTT TRBJ1-1 . . TRBV4-2
CASSLGGTGYEQYF TGCGCCAGCAGCTTGGGAGGGACAGGGTACGAGCAGTACTTC TRBJ2-7 TRBD1 . TRBV5-1
CASRKGTGPYEQYF TGTGCCAGCAGAAAAGGGACAGGCCCCTACGAGCAGTACTTC TRBJ2-7 TRBD1 . TRBV4-2
CASSLDRGLGNTEAFF TGTGCCAGCAGCCTTGACAGGGGGCTTGGGAACACTGAAGCTTTCTTT TRBJ1-1 TRBD1 . TRBV7-2
CASSSRGAGGQPQHF TGTGCCAGCAGTTCCAGGGGGGCTGGGGGTCAGCCCCAGCATTTT TRBJ1-5 TRBD1 . TRBV27
CASSLSAVGGRQGYEQYF TGTGCCAGCAGTTTATCGGCTGTCGGGGGTCGACAGGGTTACGAGCAGTACTTC TRBJ2-7 . . TRBV27
CASSFSPGDMVSTGELFF TGTGCCAGCAGTTTCTCTCCGGGAGACATGGTTTCAACCGGGGAGCTGTTTTTT TRBJ2-2 . . TRBV28
CASSLVKSGATEAFF TGTGCCAGCAGCTTAGTTAAGTCAGGGGCCACTGAAGCTTTCTTT TRBJ1-1 . . TRBV7-9
CASSFRPRNTEAFF TGTGCCAGCAGCTTTCGTCCGAGGAACACTGAAGCTTTCTTT TRBJ1-1 . few TRBV7-2
CASTPGAGRLAGELFF TGTGCCAGCACCCCAGGGGCAGGGAGACTTGCCGGGGAGCTGTTTTTT TRBJ2-2 . . TRBV9
CASSATWGGTTGELFF TGTGCCAGCAGCGCTACTTGGGGGGGCACCACCGGGGAGCTGTTTTTT TRBJ2-2 . . TRBV9
CASFNRAGGSPLHF TGTGCCAGCTTTAACCGCGCGGGGGGTTCACCCCTCCACTTT TRBJ1-6 . . TRBV5-8
CASSSERGGYNEQFF TGTGCCAGCAGCTCCGAGCGGGGGGGATACAATGAGCAGTTCTTC TRBJ2-1 TRBD2 once TRBV7-3
CASSPDAGPVNIQYF TGTGCCAGCAGCCCAGATGCCGGTCCGGTGAACATTCAGTACTTC TRBJ2-4 . few TRBV3-1/TRBV3-2
CASTPGIGNEQFF TGCGCCAGCACACCCGGGATAGGTAATGAGCAGTTCTTC TRBJ2-1 . . TRBV5-1
CASSSQGTSTNEKLFF TGTGCCAGCAGCTCACAGGGGACTTCAACTAATGAAAAACTGTTTTTT TRBJ1-4 TRBD1 . TRBV7-2
CASSLRQGGVGYEQYF TGTGCCAGCAGCTTGAGACAGGGGGGAGTTGGCTACGAGCAGTACTTC TRBJ2-7 . . TRBV21-1
CASSQGSGGTDTQYF TGTGCCAGCAGCCAAGGTAGCGGGGGCACAGATACGCAGTATTTT TRBJ2-3 TRBD2 . TRBV14
CASSPRGGGSGETQYF TGTGCCAGCAGCCCCCGGGGGGGCGGGAGTGGAGAGACCCAGTACTTC TRBJ2-5 TRBD2 . TRBV9
CASRGREVAEAFF TGTGCCAGCAGAGGAAGGGAGGTTGCTGAAGCTTTCTTT TRBJ1-1 . . TRBV12-3/TRBV12-4
CASSQATTGVHGYTF TGCGCCAGCAGCCAAGCAACGACAGGGGTACATGGCTACACCTTC TRBJ1-2 TRBD1 . TRBV4-3
CASSNPLAGRGIQYF TGTGCCAGCAGCAATCCCCTAGCGGGACGGGGCATTCAGTACTTC TRBJ2-4 TRBD2 . TRBV6-2/TRBV6-3
CASSRGTEDTQYF TGTGCCAGCAGCAGAGGGACTGAAGATACGCAGTATTTT TRBJ2-3 . . TRBV7-3
CASSVSYGGTRQPQHF TGTGCCAGCAGCGTTTCCTACGGCGGGACGCGTCAGCCCCAGCATTTT TRBJ1-5 . . TRBV7-2
CASSYSAGGGYEQYF TGTGCCAGCAGTTACTCGGCCGGGGGGGGCTACGAGCAGTACTTC TRBJ2-7 TRBD2 few TRBV6-5
CASSLGTAAGPLHF TGCGCCAGCAGCCTCGGGACAGCCGCAGGTCCCCTCCACTTT TRBJ1-6 TRBD1 . TRBV4-3
CASGFRDSTDTQYF TGTGCCAGCGGGTTCCGGGACTCCACAGATACGCAGTATTTT TRBJ2-3 . . TRBV5-5
CASSSDGQGQAFF TGTGCCAGCAGTTCCGACGGGCAGGGTCAAGCTTTCTTT TRBJ1-1 . . TRBV12-3/TRBV12-4
CASSFLNQPQHF TGTGCCAGCAGTTTTCTTAATCAGCCCCAGCATTTT TRBJ1-5 . . TRBV28
CASSSRLAGGEDTQYF TGTGCCAGCAGCTCCCGACTAGCGGGAGGCGAAGATACGCAGTATTTT TRBJ2-3 TRBD2 . TRBV11-1
CASSLGGPEDTQYF TGTGCCAGCAGCTTAGGAGGGCCTGAAGATACGCAGTATTTT TRBJ2-3 . . TRBV7-2
CASSLSRGTEAFF TGTGCCAGTAGTCTTTCTAGAGGAACTGAAGCTTTCTTT TRBJ1-1 . . TRBV19
CASSSIWSTDTQYF TGCGCCAGCAGCTCTATTTGGAGCACAGATACGCAGTATTTT TRBJ2-3 . . TRBV5-1
CASSQARGELFF TGTGCCAGCAGCCAAGCCCGCGGGGAGCTGTTTTTT TRBJ2-2 . . TRBV3-1/TRBV3-2
CSVTGHGRNEQYF TGCAGCGTTACAGGTCACGGCCGGAACGAGCAGTACTTC TRBJ2-7 . . TRBV29-1
CASSLGQGAPNSAFF TGCGCCAGCAGCTTAGGACAGGGGGCACCAAATTCGGCTTTCTTT TRBJ1-1 TRBD1 . TRBV5-1
CASSLVTGSGNTIYF TGTGCCAGCAGCTTAGTTACGGGATCTGGAAACACCATATATTTT TRBJ1-3 . . TRBV7-8
CASSLQGYNSPLHF TGCGCCAGCAGCTTACAGGGGTATAATTCACCCCTCCACTTT TRBJ1-6 TRBD1 . TRBV5-1
CASSQDLREGNQPQHF TGTGCCAGCAGCCAAGATCTGCGGGAGGGCAATCAGCCCCAGCATTTT TRBJ1-5 . . TRBV3-1/TRBV3-2
CASSPRIGTGTSGSTDTQYF TGTGCCAGCTCACCACGAATAGGAACCGGGACTAGCGGGAGTACAGATACGCAGTATTTT TRBJ2-3 TRBD2 few TRBV18
CASSWDKTQPQHF TGTGCCAGCAGCTGGGACAAAACTCAGCCCCAGCATTTT TRBJ1-5 . . TRBV7-2
CASSQADARVNEQYF TGCGCCAGCAGCCAAGCGGATGCCAGGGTAAACGAGCAGTACTTC TRBJ2-7 . . TRBV4-1
CASSLNGQATGKLFF TGTGCCAGCAGCTTAAATGGACAGGCTACGGGGAAACTGTTTTTT TRBJ1-4 TRBD1 . TRBV6-5
CASSYGVGLNQPQHF TGTGCCAGCAGTTACGGGGTAGGGCTCAATCAGCCCCAGCATTTT TRBJ1-5 . . TRBV28
CASSPRTGTDIQYF TGTGCCAGTAGTCCCCGGACAGGAACGGACATTCAGTACTTC TRBJ2-4 TRBD1 . TRBV19
CASSVANTEAFF TGCGCCAGCAGTGTAGCGAACACTGAAGCTTTCTTT TRBJ1-1 . . TRBV10-2
CASSPKLRDRAYGYTF TGTGCCAGCAGCCCGAAGTTGAGGGACAGGGCCTATGGCTACACCTTC TRBJ1-2 TRBD1 . TRBV11-2